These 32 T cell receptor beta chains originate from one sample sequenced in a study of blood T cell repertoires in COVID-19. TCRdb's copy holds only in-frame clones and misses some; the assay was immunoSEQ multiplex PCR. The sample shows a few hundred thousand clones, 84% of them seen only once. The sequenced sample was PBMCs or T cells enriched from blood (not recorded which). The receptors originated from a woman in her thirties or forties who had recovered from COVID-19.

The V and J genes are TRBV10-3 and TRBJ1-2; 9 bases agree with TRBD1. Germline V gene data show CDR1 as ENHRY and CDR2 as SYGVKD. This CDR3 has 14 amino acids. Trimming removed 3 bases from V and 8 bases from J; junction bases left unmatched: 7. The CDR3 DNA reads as TGTGCCATCAGTGAATTACAGGGGGCGGAGGGCTACACCTTC. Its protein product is CAISELQGAEGYTF.

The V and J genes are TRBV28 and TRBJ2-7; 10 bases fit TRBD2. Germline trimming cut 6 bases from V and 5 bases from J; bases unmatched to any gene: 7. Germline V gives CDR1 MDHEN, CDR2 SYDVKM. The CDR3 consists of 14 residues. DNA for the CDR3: TGTGCCAGCAGCTTTTCTAGCGGGAGAAACGAGCAGTACTTC. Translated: CASSFSSGRNEQYF.

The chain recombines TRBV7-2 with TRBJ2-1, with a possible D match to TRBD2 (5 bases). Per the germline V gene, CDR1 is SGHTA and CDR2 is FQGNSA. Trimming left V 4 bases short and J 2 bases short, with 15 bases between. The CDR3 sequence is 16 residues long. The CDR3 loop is CASSSGGAEPYNEQFF. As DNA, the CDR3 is TGTGCCAGCAGCTCTGGAGGAGCGGAACCCTACAATGAGCAGTTCTTC.

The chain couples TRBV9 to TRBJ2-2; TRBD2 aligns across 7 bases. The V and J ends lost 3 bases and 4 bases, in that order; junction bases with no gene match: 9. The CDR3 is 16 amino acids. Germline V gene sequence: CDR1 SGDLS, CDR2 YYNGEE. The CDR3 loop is CASSAKSGKVTGELFF. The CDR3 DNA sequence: TGTGCCAGCAGCGCCAAAAGCGGGAAAGTCACCGGGGAGCTGTTTTTT. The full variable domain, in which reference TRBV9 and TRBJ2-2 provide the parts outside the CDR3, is DSGVTQTPKHLITATGQRVTLRCSPRSGDLSVYWYQQSLDQGLQFLIQYYNGEERAKGNILERFSAQQFPDLHSELNLSSLELGDSALYFCASSAKSGKVTGELFFGEGSRLTVL.

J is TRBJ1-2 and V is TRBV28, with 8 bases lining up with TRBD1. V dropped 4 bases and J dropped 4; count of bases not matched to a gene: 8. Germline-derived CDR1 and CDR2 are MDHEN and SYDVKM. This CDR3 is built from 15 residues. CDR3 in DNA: TGTGCCAGCAGTTCACCAGGGGGCGCGAGCTATGGCTACACCTTC. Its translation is CASSSPGGASYGYTF.

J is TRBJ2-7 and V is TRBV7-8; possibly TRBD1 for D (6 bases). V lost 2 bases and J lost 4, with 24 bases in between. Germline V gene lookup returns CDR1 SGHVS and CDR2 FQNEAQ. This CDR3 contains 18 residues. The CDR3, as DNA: TGTGCCAGCAGCTTAACCACAGGGTCCTCGCAGCGGTTATACGAGCAGTACTTC. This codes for CASSLTTGSSQRLYEQYF.

The CDR3 region has the DNA TGTGCCAGCAGCTCCGGGACAGGGGATGAAAAACTGTTTTTT. As protein: CASSSGTGDEKLFF. The chain joins TRBV11-2 to TRBJ1-4; 10 bases are a match to TRBD1. The CDR3 is made up of 14 amino acids. The germline gives CDR1 SGHAT, CDR2 FQNNGV. V shed 4 bases, J shed 6 bases, and the junction held 2 bases outside the gene matches.

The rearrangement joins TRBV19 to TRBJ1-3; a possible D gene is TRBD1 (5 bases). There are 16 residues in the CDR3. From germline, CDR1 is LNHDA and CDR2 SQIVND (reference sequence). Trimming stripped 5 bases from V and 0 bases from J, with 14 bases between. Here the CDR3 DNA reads TGTGCCAGTAGTGCGACAGAGGTCGACTCTGGAAACACCATATATTTT. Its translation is CASSATEVDSGNTIYF.

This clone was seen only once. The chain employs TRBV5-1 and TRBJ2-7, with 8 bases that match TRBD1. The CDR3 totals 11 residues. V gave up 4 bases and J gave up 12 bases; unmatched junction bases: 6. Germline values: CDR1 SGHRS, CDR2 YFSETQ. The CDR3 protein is CASSVDRAWYF. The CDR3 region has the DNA TGCGCCAGCAGCGTGGACAGGGCTTGGTACTTC.

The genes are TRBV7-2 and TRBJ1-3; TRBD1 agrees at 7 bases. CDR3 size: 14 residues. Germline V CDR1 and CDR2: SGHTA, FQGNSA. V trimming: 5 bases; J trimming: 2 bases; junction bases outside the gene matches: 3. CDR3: CASSPGQTGNTIYF. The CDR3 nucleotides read TGTGCCAGCAGCCCGGGACAGACTGGAAACACCATATATTTT.

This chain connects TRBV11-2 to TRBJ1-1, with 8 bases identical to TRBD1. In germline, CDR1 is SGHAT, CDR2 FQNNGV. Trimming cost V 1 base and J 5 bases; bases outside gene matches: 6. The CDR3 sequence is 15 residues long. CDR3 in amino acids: CASSLGQGLGTEAFF. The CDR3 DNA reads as TGTGCCAGCAGCTTAGGACAGGGGCTGGGGACTGAAGCTTTCTTT.

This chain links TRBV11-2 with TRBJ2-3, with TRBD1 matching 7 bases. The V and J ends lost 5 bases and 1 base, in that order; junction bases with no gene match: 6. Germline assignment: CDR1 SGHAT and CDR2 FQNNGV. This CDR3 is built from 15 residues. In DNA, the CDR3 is TGTGCCAGCAGCCCCAGGACAGGACGCACAGATACGCAGTATTTT. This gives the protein CASSPRTGRTDTQYF.

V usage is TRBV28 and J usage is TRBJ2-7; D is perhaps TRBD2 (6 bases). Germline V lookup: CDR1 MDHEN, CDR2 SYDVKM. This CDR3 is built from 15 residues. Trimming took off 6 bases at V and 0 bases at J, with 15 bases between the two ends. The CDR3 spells CASRWEVPSSYEQYV. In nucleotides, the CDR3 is TGTGCCAGCAGGTGGGAGGTACCAAGCTCCTACGAGCAGTACGTC.

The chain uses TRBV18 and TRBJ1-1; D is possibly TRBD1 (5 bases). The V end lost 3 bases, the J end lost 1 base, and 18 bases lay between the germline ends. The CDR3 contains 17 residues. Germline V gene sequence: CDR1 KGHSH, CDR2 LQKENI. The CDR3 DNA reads TGTGCCAGCTCACCTGCACTAGTGGGACTCAAGAACACTGAAGCTTTCTTT. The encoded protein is CASSPALVGLKNTEAFF.

Here the CDR3 reads CASSETGAYNEQFF. CDR3 coding DNA: TGCGCCAGCAGTGAGACCGGGGCCTACAATGAGCAGTTCTTC. This chain joins TRBV10-2 and TRBJ2-1, with D perhaps TRBD2 (5 bases). V dropped 2 bases and J dropped 2 bases, with 7 bases sitting between them. Per the germline V gene, CDR1 is WSHSY and CDR2 is SAAADI. This CDR3 region has 14 residues.

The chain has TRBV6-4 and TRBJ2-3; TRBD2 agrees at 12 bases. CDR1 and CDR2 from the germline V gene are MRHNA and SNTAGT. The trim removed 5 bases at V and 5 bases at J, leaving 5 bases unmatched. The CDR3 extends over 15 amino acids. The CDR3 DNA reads TGTGCCAGCAGTCTGACTAGCGGGAGTGGAGATACGCAGTATTTT. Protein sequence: CASSLTSGSGDTQYF.

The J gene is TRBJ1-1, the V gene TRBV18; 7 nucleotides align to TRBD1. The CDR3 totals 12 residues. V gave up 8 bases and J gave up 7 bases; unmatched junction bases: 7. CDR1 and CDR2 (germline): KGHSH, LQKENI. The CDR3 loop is CASRRQGGEAFF. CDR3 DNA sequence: TGTGCCAGCCGTCGACAGGGCGGTGAAGCTTTCTTT.

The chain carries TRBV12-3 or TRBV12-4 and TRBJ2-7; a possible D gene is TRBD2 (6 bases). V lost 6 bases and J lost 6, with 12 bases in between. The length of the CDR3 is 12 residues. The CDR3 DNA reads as TGTGCCAGCAGCCCTATGGGGGGCGAGCAGTACGTC. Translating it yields CASSPMGGEQYV.

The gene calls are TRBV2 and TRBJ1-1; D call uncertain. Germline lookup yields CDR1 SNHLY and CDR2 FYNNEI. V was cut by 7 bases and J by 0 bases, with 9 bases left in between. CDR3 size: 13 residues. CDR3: CASILEMNTEAFF. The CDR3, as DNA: TGTGCCAGCATTCTGGAGATGAACACTGAAGCTTTCTTT.

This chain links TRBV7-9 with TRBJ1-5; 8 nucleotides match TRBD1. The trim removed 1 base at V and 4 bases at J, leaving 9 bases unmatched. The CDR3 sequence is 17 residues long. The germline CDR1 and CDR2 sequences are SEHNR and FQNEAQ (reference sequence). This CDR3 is CASSLDGAGGENQPQHF. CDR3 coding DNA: TGTGCCAGCAGCTTAGACGGGGCAGGGGGCGAGAATCAGCCCCAGCATTTT.

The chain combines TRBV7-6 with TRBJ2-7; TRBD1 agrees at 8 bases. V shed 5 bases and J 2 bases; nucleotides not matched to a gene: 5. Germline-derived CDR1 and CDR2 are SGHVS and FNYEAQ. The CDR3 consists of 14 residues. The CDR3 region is CASSTDRGPYEQYF. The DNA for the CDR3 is TGTGCCAGCAGCACCGACAGGGGCCCCTACGAGCAGTACTTC.

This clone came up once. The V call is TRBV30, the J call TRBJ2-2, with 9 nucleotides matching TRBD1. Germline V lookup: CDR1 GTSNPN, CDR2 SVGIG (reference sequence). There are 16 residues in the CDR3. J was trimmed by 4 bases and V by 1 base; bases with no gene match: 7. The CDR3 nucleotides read TGTGCCTGGAGTGGGGGACAGGGCTGGGGCACCGGGGAGCTGTTTTTT. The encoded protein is CAWSGGQGWGTGELFF.

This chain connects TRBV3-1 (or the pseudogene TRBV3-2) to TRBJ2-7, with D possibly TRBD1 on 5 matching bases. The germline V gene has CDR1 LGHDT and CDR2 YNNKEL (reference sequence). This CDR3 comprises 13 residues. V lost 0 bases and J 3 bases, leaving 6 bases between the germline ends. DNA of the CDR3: TGTGCCAGCAGCCAAGATAGGGGCTACGAGCAGTACTTC. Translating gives CASSQDRGYEQYF.

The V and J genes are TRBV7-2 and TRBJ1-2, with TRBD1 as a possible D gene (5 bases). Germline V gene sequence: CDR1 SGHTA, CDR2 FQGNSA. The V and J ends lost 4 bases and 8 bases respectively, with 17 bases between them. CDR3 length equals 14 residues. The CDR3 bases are TGTGCCAGCAGCTGGGGCTCAGGGACTGGGGGCTACACCTTC. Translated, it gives CASSWGSGTGGYTF. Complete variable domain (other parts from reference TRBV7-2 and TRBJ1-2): GAGVSQSPSNKVTEKGKDVELRCDPISGHTALYWYRQSLGQGLEFLIYFQGNSAPDKSGLPSDRFSAERTGGSVSTLTIQRTQQEDSAVYLCASSWGSGTGGYTFGSGTRLTVV.

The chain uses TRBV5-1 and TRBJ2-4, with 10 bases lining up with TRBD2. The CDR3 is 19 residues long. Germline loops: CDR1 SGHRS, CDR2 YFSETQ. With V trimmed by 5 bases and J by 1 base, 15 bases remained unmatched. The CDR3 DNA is TGCGCCAGCAGGTCGGGCGGGCTAGCGGGAGCGGCGGCCAAAAACATTCAGTACTTC. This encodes CASRSGGLAGAAAKNIQYF.

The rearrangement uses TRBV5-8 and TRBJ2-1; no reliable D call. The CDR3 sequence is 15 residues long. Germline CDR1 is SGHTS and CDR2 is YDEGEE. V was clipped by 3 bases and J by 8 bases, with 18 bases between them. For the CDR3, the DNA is TGTGCCAGCAGCTCAAGTTGGGTACGACTCGATGAGCAGTTCTTC. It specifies CASSSSWVRLDEQFF. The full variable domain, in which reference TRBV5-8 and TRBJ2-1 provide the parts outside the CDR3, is EAGVTQSPTHLIKTRGQQATLRCSPISGHTSVYWYQQALGLGLQFLLWYDEGEERNRGNFPPRFSGRQFPNYSSELNVNALELEDSALYLCASSSSWVRLDEQFFGPGTRLTVL.

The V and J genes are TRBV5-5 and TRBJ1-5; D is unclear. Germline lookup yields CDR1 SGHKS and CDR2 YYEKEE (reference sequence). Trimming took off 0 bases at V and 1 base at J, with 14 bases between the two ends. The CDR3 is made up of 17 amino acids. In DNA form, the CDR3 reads TGTGCCAGCAGCTTGGTCTTACAGTCAGTAAGCAATCAGCCCCAGCATTTT. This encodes CASSLVLQSVSNQPQHF. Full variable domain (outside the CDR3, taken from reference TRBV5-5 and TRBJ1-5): DAGVTQSPTHLIKTRGQQVTLRCSPISGHKSVSWYQQVLGQGPQFIFQYYEKEERGRGNFPDRFSARQFPNYSSELNVNALLLGDSALYLCASSLVLQSVSNQPQHFGDGTRLSIL.

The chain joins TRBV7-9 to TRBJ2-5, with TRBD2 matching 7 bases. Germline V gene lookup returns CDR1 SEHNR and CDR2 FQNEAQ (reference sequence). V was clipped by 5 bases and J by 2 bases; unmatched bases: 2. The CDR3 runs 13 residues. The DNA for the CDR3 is TGTGCCAGCAGCCCCGGGAGGCAAGAGACCCAGTACTTC. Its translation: CASSPGRQETQYF.

CDR3 in amino acids: CASSHSSGNTIYF. Written as DNA, the CDR3 is TGTGCCAGCAGTCACTCCTCTGGAAACACCATATATTTT. The J gene is TRBJ1-3, the V gene TRBV12-3 or TRBV12-4; D call uncertain. Trimming left V 5 bases short and J 0 bases short, with 5 bases between. The CDR3 runs to 13 residues.

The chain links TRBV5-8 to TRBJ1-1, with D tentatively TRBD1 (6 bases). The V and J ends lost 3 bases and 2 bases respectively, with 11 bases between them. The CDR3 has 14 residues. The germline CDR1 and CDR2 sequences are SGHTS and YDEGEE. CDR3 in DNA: TGTGCCAGCAGCTGGACAGTTATTAACACTGAAGCTTTCTTT. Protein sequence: CASSWTVINTEAFF.

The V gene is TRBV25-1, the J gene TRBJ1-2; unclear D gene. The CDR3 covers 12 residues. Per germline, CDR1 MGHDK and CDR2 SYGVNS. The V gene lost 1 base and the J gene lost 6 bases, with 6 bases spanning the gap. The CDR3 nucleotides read TGTGCCAGCAGTGAATTGGGCAATGGCTACACCTTC. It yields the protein CASSELGNGYTF.

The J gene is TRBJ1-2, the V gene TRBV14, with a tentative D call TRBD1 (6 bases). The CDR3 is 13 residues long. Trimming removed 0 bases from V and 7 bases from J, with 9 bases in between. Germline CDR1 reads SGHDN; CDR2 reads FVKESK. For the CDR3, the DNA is TGTGCCAGCAGCCAAGATCTGGGGGCTGGCTACACCTTC. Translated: CASSQDLGAGYTF.